These T cell receptor beta chains were read from a single sample in a study of blood T cell repertoires in COVID-19. The assay was immunoSEQ multiplex PCR, and TCRdb's table has in-frame clones only and misses some. Of approximately 120,000 clones listed, 84% are singletons. The sample comprised peripheral blood. Receptor source: a woman between 45 and 65 years old with acute or convalescent COVID-19. Each CDR3 is given without its conserved first and last residue.

TRBJ1-3	TRBV7-6	ASSLYPTRDTIY
TRBJ2-3	TRBV7-3	ASSAPGADTQY
TRBJ1-2	TRBV19	ATRREGGGYT
TRBJ2-1	TRBV12-3/TRBV12-4	ASSFWLWNEQF
TRBJ1-1	TRBV5-8	ASSPFKGGADTEAF
TRBJ2-1	TRBV19	ASSPRGRGEQF
TRBJ1-5	TRBV7-3	ASSQGANQPQH
TRBJ1-3	TRBV3-1/TRBV3-2	ASSVWEGSGGNTIY
TRBJ1-4	TRBV27	ASSSSGLGTNEKLF
TRBJ2-7	TRBV2	ASSPQSSTEY
TRBJ1-5	TRBV12-5	ASGLEANQPQH
TRBJ1-3	TRBV11-2	ASSLQSGNTIY
TRBJ2-7	TRBV6-2/TRBV6-3	ASSTTSGVTYEQY
TRBJ1-1	TRBV6-5	ASHRGGRNTEAF
TRBJ2-3	TRBV5-4	ASSGGLAGRAQY
TRBJ1-2	TRBV15	ATSARQGAFGYT
TRBJ1-2	TRBV28	ATFLPGILYGYT
TRBJ2-2	TRBV9	ASSVVGDGGELF
TRBJ1-4	TRBV2	ASNSWGGTGIEKLF
TRBJ1-1	TRBV5-1	ASSLGLAGTEAF
TRBJ1-2	TRBV2	ASRGRGYGYT
TRBJ2-7	TRBV5-1	ASSLAPGGYEQY
TRBJ2-1	TRBV5-1	ASSLQGNPWGEQF
TRBJ1-2	TRBV19	ASSIQRTGGGYT
TRBJ2-7	TRBV9	ASSLDPGQGTYEQY
TRBJ2-2	TRBV7-3	ASSLTLASRELF
TRBJ1-2	TRBV9	ASSATSGALNYGYT
TRBJ2-1	TRBV6-5	ASGDGGTFYEQF
TRBJ1-1	TRBV15	ATSSRDSAEAF
TRBJ1-2	TRBV2	ASSDQVYGYT
TRBJ2-7	TRBV2	ASTGDGYEQY
TRBJ1-5	TRBV19	ASSIRDLPQH
TRBJ2-3	TRBV20-1	SASGGSGTDTQY
TRBJ2-7	TRBV2	ASSVETRIYEQY
TRBJ2-1	TRBV10-3	AIRGGTGGNEQF
TRBJ2-7	TRBV6-5	ASSLGGASSYEQY
TRBJ1-3	TRBV6-6	ASSPGTGGTYTIY
TRBJ2-3	TRBV9	ASSRGGTGARTDTQY
TRBJ2-2	TRBV5-1	ASSFSLANTGELF
TRBJ2-1	TRBV18	ASSPPSRGEYEQF
TRBJ1-1	TRBV2	ASSGQGAVNTEAF
TRBJ1-3	TRBV18	ASSPGLRNTIY